The 5 T cell receptor beta chains presented below share a single source sample, sequenced in a study of human T cells and chemical hapten exposure. In TCRdb, the RACE reads were re-called with MiXCR into one record per CDR3 protein. The sample holds fewer than 300,000 distinct CDR3 sequences, approximately 8.6% seen once. Documented time point: pre-sensitization, week 0. As for treatment: therapeutic diphenylcyclopropenone sensitization with weekly scalp DPC. Material: whole blood, obtained in connection with sensitization to the hapten diphenylcyclopropenone (DPC). These receptors originate from a woman in her forties with alopecia areata. Some clones in this sample may be carry-over from other donors' samples.

This clonotype was seen ten or more times. This chain connects TRBV29-1 to TRBJ2-1, with D tentatively TRBD2 (5 bases). V was clipped by 3 bases and J by 7 bases, with 10 bases between them. The CDR3 runs 12 residues. Germline CDR1 reads SQVTM; CDR2 reads ANQGSEA. CDR3 sequence reads: CSVEVARNEQFF. In DNA form, the CDR3 reads TGCAGCGTTGAGGTAGCGCGAAATGAGCAGTTCTTC.

This clonotype has at least ten counts. This chain uses TRBV29-1 with TRBJ2-1; a possible D gene is TRBD2 (6 bases). CDR3 length equals 12 residues. Per the germline V gene, CDR1 is SQVTM and CDR2 is ANQGSEA. V lost 7 bases and J 9 bases, leaving 16 bases between the germline ends. In nucleotides, the CDR3 is TGCAGCGCTGCGCCGGGGGAGACTGAGCAGTTCTTC. Its translation is CSAAPGETEQFF.

This clonotype has at least ten counts. The chain employs TRBV29-1 and TRBJ2-1, with TRBD2 identical over 9 bases. CDR1 and CDR2 from the germline V gene are SQVTM and ANQGSEA. Germline trimming cut 0 bases from V and 8 bases from J; bases unmatched to any gene: 5. The CDR3 spans 14 residues. CDR3 DNA sequence: TGCAGCGTTGAAGAGCGGGAGGGATTTGATGAGCAGTTCTTC. Translated: CSVEEREGFDEQFF.

This clonotype was counted between two and nine times. The CDR3 here is CSVDLSGEAFF. The CDR3 DNA reads as TGCAGCGTTGATTTGTCAGGTGAAGCTTTCTTT. The V gene is TRBV29-1, the J gene TRBJ1-1; D remains ambiguous. Looked up from germline, CDR1 is SQVTM and CDR2 is ANQGSEA. Trimming stripped 3 bases from V and 7 bases from J, with 9 bases between. CDR3 length: 11 residues.

This clonotype showed up just a few times. DNA of the CDR3: TGTGCCAGCAGCTCCCTCATGGAGCGGCGGGAAAACACCATATATTTT. Translated, it gives CASSSLMERRENTIYF. The chain couples TRBV11-2 to TRBJ1-3; D ambiguous. Looked up from germline, CDR1 is SGHAT and CDR2 is FQNNGV. The CDR3 contains 16 residues. Trimming shortened V by 4 bases and J by 6 bases, and 19 bases separated the two germline ends.